This TCR beta chain was sequenced during a study of T cell changes during pregnancy in multiple sclerosis. This clone was recorded once. Produced via immunoSEQ multiplex PCR; TCRdb's table is partial and in-frame only. The sample includes about 38,000 clones, about 89% of them seen just once. V shed 4 bases, J shed 4 bases, and the junction held 7 bases outside the gene matches. Per the germline V gene, CDR1 is SNHLY and CDR2 is FYNNEI. The CDR3 consists of 15 residues. The specimen comprised CD4+ T cells from peripheral blood mononuclear cells, sampled in the third trimester of pregnancy. J is TRBJ2-3 and V is TRBV2; 8 positions match TRBD2. This sequence was found in a female donor in good health, enrolled as a control in a pregnancy study. DNA of the CDR3: TGTGCCAGCAGTGCGGGACTAGGGGGTTCAGATACGCAGTATTTT. Encoded protein: CASSAGLGGSDTQYF.